Below, one T cell receptor beta chain is given with its context. Its antigen is not yet known. Base-call qualities are not available, and no considerably larger clone is one nucleotide away. These data belong to a study of OX40 agonist ivuxolimab in advanced cancers. With respect to the entire study: Ivuxolimab, which targeted the costimulatory receptor OX40 (CD134), was an agonistic, fully human IgG2 monoclonal antibody. Intravenous ivuxolimab was administered to patients every 2 weeks at six dose levels: 0.01, 0.1, 0.3, 1.5, 3 and 10 mg/kg. The point of sequencing TCRbeta in the periphery was to test whether ivuxolimab changed TCR sequence diversity and drove clonal T-cell expansion. In the dose-escalation cohort, 65% to 85% of patients were male, and the mean age was 60 years with a range of roughly 20 to 80. Among the 50 to 55 dose-escalation patients, 19 had hepatocellular carcinoma, 15 melanoma, 9 renal cell carcinoma and 9 head and neck cancer. Patients were allowed to have had prior anti-PD-1, anti-PD-L1 or anti-CTLA-4 therapy, and roughly two fifths of the dose-escalation patients had been treated with checkpoint inhibitors. Partial responses were achieved by three dose-escalation patients, of whom one had hepatocellular carcinoma and two had cutaneous melanoma. The paper reports the monotherapy dose-escalation portion (N of about 50 patients) of the phase I ivuxolimab trial. The study at large found these results: In partial responders in the 0.1-3.0 mg/kg groups, normalized peripheral clonal expansion was found to be among the lowest, especially among CD8+ T cells. After ivuxolimab, more expanded clones were found on average in CD8+ T cells than in CD4+ T cells. The antigen specificity of the peripheral T cells that underwent clonal expansion was not determined. Low levels of normalized T-cell clonal expansion were also seen in some patients who did not respond. At doses of 0.1 to 3.0 mg/kg, clonal expansion of both CD4+ and CD8+ T cells in blood was seen between baseline and week 6.

To sequence the TCRbeta CDR3 region, genomic DNA was isolated from the sorted cells. The immunoSEQ Assay was used for sequencing of TCRbeta CDR3 regions. What TCRdb holds here is the immuneACCESS table cut down to in-frame rearrangements. Part of the clones is not present; checked against another copy, under half of the missing clones reflect an unresolved V gene, and the others are unexplained. Counted in this sample were roughly 50,000 clones; roughly 82% of them appeared once. Over 3.5% of the sample comes from the top ten. The germline V gene (reference sequence) specifies LNHDA as CDR1 and SQIVND as CDR2. Here V drops 8 bases and J drops 6 bases, and the junction holds 13 bases not matched to any gene. The CDR3, cysteine through phenylalanine, is 16 amino acids long. The kept DNA is CDR3 alone, 48 bases in frame from the first base. Patients with a history of autoimmune disease or receiving systemic immunosuppression were excluded from the trial. Peripheral blood for TCR sequencing was collected from all dose cohorts at baseline, on cycle 4 day 1, and on cycle 7 day 1. The samples were taken from a phase I, first-in-human, multicenter, open-label dose-escalation trial of ivuxolimab. The trial enrolled adults with locally advanced or metastatic head and neck squamous cell, hepatocellular, melanoma or renal cell carcinoma. Before TCR sequencing, CD4+ T cells and CD8+ T cells were sorted from peripheral blood as separate populations.

The sample was CD4+ or CD8+ T cells sorted from blood, taken in a trial of the OX40 agonist ivuxolimab. The TCR was taken from an adult with an advanced solid tumor such as melanoma, head and neck, liver or kidney cancer. The chain joins TRBV19 to TRBJ2-6, with 7 junctional bases fitting TRBD1. The DNA is TGTGCCAGTCGACCGGGACAGTCCGGTAAGGCCAACGTCCTGACTTTC. Its translation reads: CASRPGQSGKANVLTF. Joined to the reference TRBV19 and TRBJ2-6 proteins, this CDR3 gives the full variable domain: DGGITQSPKYLFRKEGQNVTLSCEQNLNHDAMYWYRQDPGQGLRLIYYSQIVNDFQKGDIAEGYSVSREKKESFPLTVTSAQKNPTAFYLCASRPGQSGKANVLTFGAGSRLTVL.